This TCR beta chain is from a study of T cells after yellow fever vaccination (dated 2019 in TCRdb). Study-level background: Libraries from fractions with low cell numbers were prepared with the SMART-Seq v4 Ultra Low Input RNA kit. Bulk TCR alpha and beta repertoires were sequenced longitudinally to track T-cell clones before and after primary and booster YFV17D yellow fever vaccination. Blood samples were taken at several timepoints before and after primary and secondary immunization, and bulk PBMC replicates and cell subsets were isolated. Two healthy male donors, one aged 18 to 30 and one aged 30 to 39 years, made up the cohort.

TCR cDNA was synthesized by 5'RACE template switching, through which a universal primer site and unique molecular identifiers were introduced. Priming for cDNA synthesis came from both the TCR alpha and TCR beta constant segments. Libraries were amplified in two PCR steps, with sample barcodes and sequencing adapters added in the second step. Sequencing of the libraries was done on either Illumina HiSeq 2500 (2x100 bp) or NovaSeq (2x150 bp). The paper's processing steps were these. MIGEC was used to demultiplex reads and collapse the reads into UMI consensus sequences, and MiXCR was used for V(D)J alignment. Vaccine-responding clonotypes were identified with edgeR using replicate PBMC samples, with FDR below 0.01 and a log2 fold change above 5 up to day 15 being required. Bulk clonotypes were assigned CD4 or CD8 identity according to which sequenced CD4 or CD8 repertoire held them at higher abundance. Using fastp trimming at Q25 and MiXCR clonotype assembly, TCRdb reanalyzed the public sequencing data and kept in-frame beta chains. Each CDR3 protein gets just one entry, which takes the most common genes and DNA from the rows behind it. Clone size and V and J calls follow TCRdb, not the original study. This sample has more than 250,000 distinct CDR3 sequences in its table, and 6.5% to 8.5% of those were observed once. The top ten constitute 15% to 20% of the sample.

About this clonotype itself: The antigen this receptor binds is unknown. The junction shows a germline mismatch at one end, possibly a read error.

The treatment or condition label, read with the paper, signifies: live attenuated yellow fever vaccine strain. At every blood-draw timepoint, two biological replicates of bulk PBMCs were collected. A standard Ficoll-Paque protocol was used to isolate PBMCs from peripheral blood. TriZol was used to extract RNA from bulk PBMCs, CD4 and CD8 fractions, and dextramer-positive and dextramer-negative fractions. The study at large found these results: A small share of clonotypes occurred in both CD4 and CD8 compartments, likely arising from convergent recombination. FACS-sorted repertoires could contain abundant contaminating clonotypes from the bulk population, so computational filtering was required. After the booster, most clones that had expanded after primary vaccination were detected again (around 96% of CD4 and more than 85% of CD8), suggesting broad maintenance of memory. The secondary T-cell response was found to be weaker but faster than the primary response, with a peak reached on day 5 rather than on day 15. Only a couple of donors were included in the study, so the extent to which the findings can be generalized is limited.

From the cysteine through the phenylalanine, the CDR3 covers 10 amino acids. CDR3 DNA is the only sequence kept; it has 30 bases, read in frame from the first base. The germline V gene specifies MNHNS as CDR1 and SASEGT as CDR2. The sequenced sample was PBMCs, obtained roughly seven weeks after the first yellow fever vaccination. The V and J genes are TRBV6-1 and TRBJ2-7, with no confident D gene call. This clonotype originated in a man aged 18 to 30 who received the YFV17D yellow fever vaccine. CDR3 loop: CASSLYGQYF. The DNA reads TGTGCCAGCAGTCTGTACGGGCAGTACTTC.